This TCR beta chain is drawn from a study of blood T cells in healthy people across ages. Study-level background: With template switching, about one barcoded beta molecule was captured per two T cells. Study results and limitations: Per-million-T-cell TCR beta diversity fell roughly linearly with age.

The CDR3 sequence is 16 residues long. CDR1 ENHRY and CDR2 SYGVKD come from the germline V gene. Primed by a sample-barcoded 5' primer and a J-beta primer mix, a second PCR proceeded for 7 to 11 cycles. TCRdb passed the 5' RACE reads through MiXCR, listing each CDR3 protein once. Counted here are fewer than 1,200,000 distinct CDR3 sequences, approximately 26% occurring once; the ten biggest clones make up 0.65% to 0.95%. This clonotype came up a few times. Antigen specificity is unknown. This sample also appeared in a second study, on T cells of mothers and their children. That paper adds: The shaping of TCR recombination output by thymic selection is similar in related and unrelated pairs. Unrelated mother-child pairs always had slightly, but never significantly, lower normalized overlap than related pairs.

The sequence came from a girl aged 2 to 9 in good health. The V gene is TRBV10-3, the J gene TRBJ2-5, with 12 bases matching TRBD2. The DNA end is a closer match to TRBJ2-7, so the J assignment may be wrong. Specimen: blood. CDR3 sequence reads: CAISPGLAGKDYEQYF. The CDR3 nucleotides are TGTGCCATCAGCCCCGGACTAGCGGGGAAGGACTACGAGCAGTACTTC.